A single sample gave rise to the 24 T cell receptor beta chains below, sequenced in a study of vaccination and CD4 T cells after COVID-19. No cognate antigen is known for these TCRs. The Oncomine TCR Beta short-read assay was what sequenced the DNA obtained from cultured CD4+ T cells. TCRdb reprocessed the PCR reads with MiXCR, giving one entry per CDR3 protein. There are 9,500 to 15,000 distinct CDR3 sequences in the sample; 61% occur only once, and approximately 13% lies in the top ten. As for treatment: roughly ten-day PBMC culture with coronavirus spike peptide pools or control peptides (ViraFEST assay). Material: CD4+ T cells from blood, cultured in vitro. All receptors come from a human donor who had recovered from COVID-19.

V is TRBV20-1 and J is TRBJ1-5; no firm D call. V shed 1 base and J shed 4 bases, with 8 bases lying between them. This CDR3 spans 13 amino acids. Germline values: CDR1 DFQATT, CDR2 SNEGSKA (reference sequence). The CDR3 nucleotides read TGCAGTGCTAGAGCCCCCGGAAATCAGCCCCAGCATTTT. This sequence encodes CSARAPGNQPQHF.

V usage is TRBV20-1 and J usage is TRBJ2-7; D is possibly TRBD1 or TRBD2 (5 bases each). The germline V and J ends were trimmed by 5 bases and 2 bases, with 16 bases remaining between them. The CDR3 consists of 14 residues. Germline CDR1 reads DFQATT; CDR2 reads SNEGSKA (reference sequence). The CDR3 loop reads CSAGPTGPTYEQYF. CDR3 sequence (DNA): TGCAGTGCTGGCCCTACGGGACCCACCTACGAGCAGTACTTC.

The chain uses TRBV3-1 and TRBJ1-3; no clear D. CDR3 length equals 17 residues. V lost 3 bases and J 0 bases, leaving 15 bases between the germline ends. Germline lookup yields CDR1 LGHDT and CDR2 YNNKEL (reference sequence). DNA for the CDR3: TGTGCCAGCAGCCACCAGAGGCGGATCCACTCTGGAAACACCATATATTTT. It specifies CASSHQRRIHSGNTIYF.

This chain uses TRBV7-2 with TRBJ2-6; a weak D match, TRBD2 (5 bases). This CDR3 has 16 amino acids. Germline CDR1 and CDR2: SGHTA and FQGNSA. Trimming took 5 bases from V and 2 from J, leaving 13 bases between them. CDR3 residues: CASSPYAGAGANVLTF. The CDR3 coding sequence is TGTGCCAGCAGCCCGTATGCCGGGGCTGGGGCCAACGTCCTGACTTTC.

The CDR3: CASSRADNRSPLHF. In nucleotides, the CDR3 is TGTGCCAGCAGCCGCGCAGATAATCGGTCACCCCTCCACTTT. The gene calls are TRBV5-4 and TRBJ1-6; no clear D. CDR1 SGHNT and CDR2 YYREEE come from the germline V gene (reference sequence). The V end lost 4 bases, the J end lost 10 bases, and 15 bases lay between the germline ends. The CDR3 consists of 14 residues.

The chain uses TRBV24-1 and TRBJ1-2, with unresolved D. Looked up from germline, CDR1 is KGHDR and CDR2 is SFDVKD. The ends were cut back, 4 bases at V and 4 bases at J, with 9 bases in the middle. The CDR3 has 13 residues. For the CDR3, the DNA is TGTGCCACCAGTGAAACATACGGCTATGGCTACACCTTC. It codes for CATSETYGYGYTF.

This sequence joins TRBV29-1 and TRBJ2-5, with a tentative D call TRBD1 (6 bases). CDR1 and CDR2 (germline): SQVTM, ANQGSEA. V lost 4 bases and J lost 5, with 17 bases in between. The CDR3 extends over 14 amino acids. CDR3 DNA sequence: TGCAGCGTTGTGTCGCCAGGGGAGTCGGAGACCCAGTACTTC. This encodes CSVVSPGESETQYF.

The chain uses TRBV5-4 and TRBJ1-1, with D possibly being TRBD1 (5 bases). The CDR3 is 15 amino acids. Trimming shortened V by 3 bases and J by 5 bases, and 17 bases separated the two germline ends. CDR1 is SGHNT and CDR2 is YYREEE in the germline V gene (reference sequence). The CDR3 coding sequence is TGTGCCAGCAGCTCCTATCGGGAGGGGCGGACTGAAGCTTTCTTT. This sequence encodes CASSSYREGRTEAFF.

The rearrangement uses TRBV2 and TRBJ2-1; 7 nucleotides align to TRBD2. The CDR3 spans 14 residues. Trimming took 9 bases from V and 0 from J; bases not matched to a gene: 5. CDR1 is SNHLY, CDR2 FYNNEI, per germline. CDR3 amino acids: CASLAEASYNEQFF. As DNA, the CDR3 is TGTGCCAGTCTAGCGGAAGCCTCCTACAATGAGCAGTTCTTC.

The chain employs TRBV6-1 and TRBJ2-5, with 7 bases fitting TRBD2. J lost 5 bases, V lost 2 bases, and 17 bases had no gene match. The CDR3 is made up of 18 amino acids. Germline CDR1 is MNHNS and CDR2 is SASEGT. The chain's CDR3 is CASSESVAGAAVRETQYF. The CDR3 coding sequence is TGTGCCAGCAGTGAAAGTGTCGCGGGAGCGGCGGTTAGGGAGACCCAGTACTTC.

The CDR3 loop reads CASTQGGLNQPQHF. CDR3 DNA sequence: TGTGCCAGCACTCAAGGGGGACTCAATCAGCCCCAGCATTTT. The V and J genes are TRBV25-1 and TRBJ1-5; weak D call: TRBD1 (6 bases). V was clipped by 7 bases and J by 3 bases, with 13 bases between them. Germline CDR1 reads MGHDK; CDR2 reads SYGVNS. CDR3 length: 14 residues.

The rearrangement links TRBV5-1 to TRBJ1-1; TRBD1 is a possible D gene (5 bases). CDR1 and CDR2 from the germline V gene are SGHRS and YFSETQ. V dropped 0 bases and J dropped 0 bases, with 6 bases sitting between them. There are 14 residues in the CDR3. In nucleotides, the CDR3 is TGCGCCAGCAGCTTGGGGACACTGAACACTGAAGCTTTCTTT. It yields the protein CASSLGTLNTEAFF.

The chain uses TRBV7-2 and TRBJ1-1; D remains unclear. The V end lost 5 bases, the J end lost 2 bases, and 6 bases lay between the germline ends. CDR1 and CDR2 (germline): SGHTA, FQGNSA. The CDR3 consists of 12 residues. This CDR3 is CASSAANTEAFF. CDR3 in DNA: TGTGCCAGCAGCGCAGCAAACACTGAAGCTTTCTTT.

This chain's CDR3 is CAISESRAGVRASYNEQFF. The CDR3 nucleotides are TGTGCCATCAGTGAGTCAAGGGCGGGAGTCCGGGCGTCTTACAATGAGCAGTTCTTC. V and J are TRBV10-3 and TRBJ2-1; TRBD2 aligns across 7 bases. V lost 0 bases to trimming and J lost 4 bases; unmatched junction nucleotides: 15. Germline-derived CDR1 and CDR2 are ENHRY and SYGVKD. The CDR3 loop spans 19 amino acids.

J is TRBJ2-2 and V is TRBV6-1; D is undetermined. This CDR3 comprises 14 residues. CDR1 is MNHNS and CDR2 is SASEGT in the germline V gene. The germline V and J ends were trimmed by 8 bases and 0 bases, with 10 bases remaining between them. The CDR3 is CASRPRTNTGELFF. The CDR3 nucleotides read TGTGCCAGCCGTCCACGTACGAACACCGGGGAGCTGTTTTTT.

A few counts support this clonotype. The J gene is TRBJ2-5, the V gene TRBV12-3 or TRBV12-4, with D possibly being TRBD1 or TRBD2 (9 bases each). The CDR3 covers 15 residues. V dropped 5 bases and J dropped 7 bases, with 20 bases sitting between them. This chain's CDR3 is CASSPTGGGRGTQYF. The CDR3 region has the DNA TGTGCCAGCAGTCCCACAGGGGGCGGGAGGGGGACCCAGTACTTC.

Turning to this clonotype: The germline gene is not matched at one end of the junction; a read error may be the cause. The V call is TRBV7-8, the J call TRBJ1-2; D is undetermined. In germline, CDR1 is SGHVS, CDR2 FQNEAQ. CDR3 length equals 14 residues. This CDR3 is CTSSLEGSNYGYTF. CDR3 nucleotide sequence: TGTACCAGCAGCTTAGAAGGGTCTAACTATGGCTACACCTTC.

The J gene is TRBJ2-5, the V gene TRBV10-2; no clear D gene. V dropped 6 bases and J dropped 5 bases, with 7 bases sitting between them. Looked up from germline, CDR1 is WSHSY and CDR2 is SAAADI. There are 11 residues in the CDR3. The DNA of the CDR3 is TGCGCCAGCAGAGTCGGTGAGACCCAGTACTTC. It translates to CASRVGETQYF.

The rearrangement joins TRBV20-1 to TRBJ2-2; perhaps TRBD2 as D (6 bases). Between the trimmed V and J ends, which lost 6 bases and 4 bases, there was a span of 12 bases. The CDR3 spans 13 residues. Germline values: CDR1 DFQATT, CDR2 SNEGSKA (reference sequence). The CDR3 spells CSAEYGGTGELFF. Here the CDR3 DNA reads TGCAGTGCCGAGTACGGGGGCACCGGGGAGCTGTTTTTT.

The genes are TRBV6-5 and TRBJ2-1; unclear D gene. V shed 0 bases and J shed 7 bases, with 7 bases lying between them. Germline CDR1 and CDR2: MNHEY and SVGAGI. This CDR3 region has 13 residues. This CDR3 reads CASSYSRENEQFF. Here the CDR3 DNA reads TGTGCCAGCAGTTACTCTCGAGAGAATGAGCAGTTCTTC.

The V and J genes are TRBV30 and TRBJ1-5; D is ambiguous. There are 13 residues in the CDR3. V lost 0 bases, J lost 1 base, and 4 bases lay in between. Germline-derived CDR1 and CDR2 are GTSNPN and SVGIG (reference sequence). CDR3 DNA: TGTGCCTGGAGTGTGGACAGCAATCAGCCCCAGCATTTT. As protein: CAWSVDSNQPQHF.

The table lists this clonotype with a few counts. This chain uses TRBV24-1 with TRBJ1-1, with 11 bases identical to TRBD1. Looked up from germline, CDR1 is KGHDR and CDR2 is SFDVKD. This CDR3 spans 18 amino acids. With V trimmed by 5 bases and J by 0 bases, 10 bases remained unmatched. This CDR3 reads CATSAGQGARGMNTEAFF. For the CDR3, the DNA is TGTGCCACCAGTGCTGGACAGGGGGCTAGGGGTATGAACACTGAAGCTTTCTTT.

The sample holds a few counts of this clonotype. The chain uses TRBV2 and TRBJ2-3, with D uncertain. The CDR3 is 12 residues long. V was clipped by 7 bases and J by 0 bases, with 5 bases between them. Germline V gene lookup returns CDR1 SNHLY and CDR2 FYNNEI. This chain's CDR3 is CASKPSTDTQYF. Written as DNA, the CDR3 is TGTGCCAGCAAGCCTAGCACAGATACGCAGTATTTT.

This chain connects TRBV19 to TRBJ1-5, with D tentatively TRBD1 (5 bases). V was pared by 6 bases and J by 0 bases, with 18 bases between. CDR1 LNHDA and CDR2 SQIVND come from the germline V gene (reference sequence). The CDR3 is 17 amino acids. CDR3 protein: CASRRDSGILSNQPQHF. As DNA, the CDR3 is TGTGCCAGTAGGCGAGACAGTGGAATTCTTAGCAATCAGCCCCAGCATTTT.